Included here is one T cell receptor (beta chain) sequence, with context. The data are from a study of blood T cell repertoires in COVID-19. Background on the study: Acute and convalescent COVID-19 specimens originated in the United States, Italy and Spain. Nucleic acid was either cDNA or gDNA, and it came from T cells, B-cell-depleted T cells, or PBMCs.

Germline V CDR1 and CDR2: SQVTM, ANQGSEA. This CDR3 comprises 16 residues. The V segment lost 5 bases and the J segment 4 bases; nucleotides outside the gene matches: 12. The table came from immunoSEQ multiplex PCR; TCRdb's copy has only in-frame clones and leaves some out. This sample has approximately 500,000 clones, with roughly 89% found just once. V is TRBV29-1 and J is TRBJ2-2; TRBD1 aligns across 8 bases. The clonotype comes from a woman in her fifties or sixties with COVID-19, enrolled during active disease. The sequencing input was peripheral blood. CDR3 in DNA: TGCAGCGTTAAGGCAGGGGGCTTGGGGAGCACCGGGGAGCTGTTTTTT. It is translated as CSVKAGGLGSTGELFF.